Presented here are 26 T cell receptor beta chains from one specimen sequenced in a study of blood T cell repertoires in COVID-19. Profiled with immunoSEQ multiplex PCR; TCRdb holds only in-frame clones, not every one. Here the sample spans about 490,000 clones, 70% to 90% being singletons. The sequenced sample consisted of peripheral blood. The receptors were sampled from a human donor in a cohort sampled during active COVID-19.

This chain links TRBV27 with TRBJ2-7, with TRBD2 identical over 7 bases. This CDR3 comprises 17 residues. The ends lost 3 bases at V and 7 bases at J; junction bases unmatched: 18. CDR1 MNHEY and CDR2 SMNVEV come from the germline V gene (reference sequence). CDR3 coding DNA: TGTGCCAGCAGTTTGTGGGGGACTATTGAGCGGGAAGGTGAGCAGTACTTC. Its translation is CASSLWGTIEREGEQYF.

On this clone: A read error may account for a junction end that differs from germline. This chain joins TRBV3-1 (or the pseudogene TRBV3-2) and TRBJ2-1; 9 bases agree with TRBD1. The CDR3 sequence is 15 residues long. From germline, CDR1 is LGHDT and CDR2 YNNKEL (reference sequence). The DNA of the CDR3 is TGTGCCAGCAGCGAAGACAGGGGGTCCTACAATGAGCAGTTCTTC. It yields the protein CASSEDRGSYNEQFF.

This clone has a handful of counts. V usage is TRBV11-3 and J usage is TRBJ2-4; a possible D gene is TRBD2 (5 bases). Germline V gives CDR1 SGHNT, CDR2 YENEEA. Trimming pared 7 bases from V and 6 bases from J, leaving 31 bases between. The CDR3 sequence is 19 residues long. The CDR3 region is CASNLIFQEVLRYRNIQYF. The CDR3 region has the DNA TGTGCCAGCAATTTAATCTTCCAGGAGGTACTCCGGTACCGAAACATTCAGTACTTC.

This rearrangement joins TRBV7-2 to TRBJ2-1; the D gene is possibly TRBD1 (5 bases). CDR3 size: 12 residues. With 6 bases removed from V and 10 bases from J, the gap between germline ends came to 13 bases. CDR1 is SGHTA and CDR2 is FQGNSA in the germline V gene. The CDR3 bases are TGTGCCAGCAGTTGGGGCGCCAGGGAGCAGTTCTTC. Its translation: CASSWGAREQFF.

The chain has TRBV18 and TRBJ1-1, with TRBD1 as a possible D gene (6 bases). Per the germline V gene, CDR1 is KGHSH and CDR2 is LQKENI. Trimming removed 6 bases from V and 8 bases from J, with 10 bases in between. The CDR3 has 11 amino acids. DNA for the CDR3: TGTGCCAGCTCCCGGGACAAAGAAGCTTTCTTT. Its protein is CASSRDKEAFF.

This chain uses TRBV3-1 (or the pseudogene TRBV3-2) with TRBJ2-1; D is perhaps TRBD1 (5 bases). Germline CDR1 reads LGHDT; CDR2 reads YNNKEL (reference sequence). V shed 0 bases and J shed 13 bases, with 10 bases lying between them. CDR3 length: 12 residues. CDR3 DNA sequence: TGTGCCAGCAGCCAAGACAGGGTAATTCAGTTCTTC. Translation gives CASSQDRVIQFF.

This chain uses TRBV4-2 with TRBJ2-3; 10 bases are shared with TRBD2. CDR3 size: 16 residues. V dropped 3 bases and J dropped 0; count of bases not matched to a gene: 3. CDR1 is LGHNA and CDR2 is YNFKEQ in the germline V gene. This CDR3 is CASSQRTSGSTDTQYF. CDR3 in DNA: TGTGCCAGCAGCCAGAGGACTAGCGGTAGCACAGATACGCAGTATTTT.

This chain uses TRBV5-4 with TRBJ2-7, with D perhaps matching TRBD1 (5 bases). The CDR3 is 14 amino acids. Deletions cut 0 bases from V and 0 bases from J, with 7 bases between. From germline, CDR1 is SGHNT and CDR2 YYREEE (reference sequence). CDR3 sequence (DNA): TGTGCCAGCAGCTTGGTGCAGGGCTCCTACGAGCAGTACTTC. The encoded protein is CASSLVQGSYEQYF.

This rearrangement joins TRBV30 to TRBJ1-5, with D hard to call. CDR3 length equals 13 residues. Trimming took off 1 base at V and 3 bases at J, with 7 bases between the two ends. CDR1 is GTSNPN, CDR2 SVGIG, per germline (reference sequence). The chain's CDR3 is CAWSGYDNQPQHF. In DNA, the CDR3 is TGTGCCTGGAGTGGCTACGACAATCAGCCCCAGCATTTT.

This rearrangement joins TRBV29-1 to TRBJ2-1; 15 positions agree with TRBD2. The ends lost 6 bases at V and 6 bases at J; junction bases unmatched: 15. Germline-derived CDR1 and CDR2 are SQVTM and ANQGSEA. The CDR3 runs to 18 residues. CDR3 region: CSVRPGLAGGRATNEQFF. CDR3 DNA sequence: TGCAGCGTGAGACCGGGACTAGCGGGAGGAAGGGCGACCAATGAGCAGTTCTTC.

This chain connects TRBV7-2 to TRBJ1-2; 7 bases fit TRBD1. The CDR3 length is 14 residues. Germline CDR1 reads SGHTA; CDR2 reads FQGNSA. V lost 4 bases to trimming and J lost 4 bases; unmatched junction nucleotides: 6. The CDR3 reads CASSSNRGPYGYTF. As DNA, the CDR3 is TGTGCCAGCAGCTCAAACAGGGGCCCCTATGGCTACACCTTC.

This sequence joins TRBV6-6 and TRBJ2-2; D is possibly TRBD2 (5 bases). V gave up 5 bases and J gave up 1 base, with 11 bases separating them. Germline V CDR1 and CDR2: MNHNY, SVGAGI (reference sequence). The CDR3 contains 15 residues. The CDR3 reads CASSPRGGNTGELFF. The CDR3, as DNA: TGTGCCAGCAGTCCCCGAGGAGGGAACACCGGGGAGCTGTTTTTT.

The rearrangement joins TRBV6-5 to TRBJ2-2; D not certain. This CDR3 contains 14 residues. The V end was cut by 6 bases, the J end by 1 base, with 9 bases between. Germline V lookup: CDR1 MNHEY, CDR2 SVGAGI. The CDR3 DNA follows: TGTGCCAGCAGCCCCCGGGTGAACACCGGGGAGCTGTTTTTT. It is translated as CASSPRVNTGELFF.

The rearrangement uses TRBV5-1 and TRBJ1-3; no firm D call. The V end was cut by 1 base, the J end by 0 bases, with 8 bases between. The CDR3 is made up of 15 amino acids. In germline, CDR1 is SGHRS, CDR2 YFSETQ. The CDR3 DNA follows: TGCGCCAGCAGCTTGATTCCCTACTCTGGAAACACCATATATTTT. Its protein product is CASSLIPYSGNTIYF.

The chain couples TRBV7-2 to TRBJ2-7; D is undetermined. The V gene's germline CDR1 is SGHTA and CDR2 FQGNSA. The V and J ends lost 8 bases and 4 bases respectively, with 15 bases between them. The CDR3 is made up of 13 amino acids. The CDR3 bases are TGTGCCAGCTCCCCCCCCTCCCCTTACGAGCAGTACTTC. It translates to CASSPPSPYEQYF.

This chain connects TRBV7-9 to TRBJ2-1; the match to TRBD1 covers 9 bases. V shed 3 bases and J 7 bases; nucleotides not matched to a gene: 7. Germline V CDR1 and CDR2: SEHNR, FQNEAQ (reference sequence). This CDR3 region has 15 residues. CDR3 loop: CASSLGTGYNNEQFF. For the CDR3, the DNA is TGTGCCAGCAGCTTGGGGACAGGGTATAATAATGAGCAGTTCTTC. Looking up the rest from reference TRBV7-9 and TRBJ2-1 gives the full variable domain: DTGVSQNPRHKITKRGQNVTFRCDPISEHNRLYWYRQTLGQGPEFLTYFQNEAQLEKSRLLSDRFSAERPKGSFSTLEIQRTEQGDSAMYLCASSLGTGYNNEQFFGPGTRLTVL.

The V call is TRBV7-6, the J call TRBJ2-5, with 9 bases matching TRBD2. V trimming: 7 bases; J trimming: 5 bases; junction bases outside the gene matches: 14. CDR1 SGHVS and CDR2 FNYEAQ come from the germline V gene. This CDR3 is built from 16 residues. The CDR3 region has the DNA TGTGCCAGCACCCGACTCGATAGCGGGAGATTGGAGACCCAGTACTTC. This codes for CASTRLDSGRLETQYF.

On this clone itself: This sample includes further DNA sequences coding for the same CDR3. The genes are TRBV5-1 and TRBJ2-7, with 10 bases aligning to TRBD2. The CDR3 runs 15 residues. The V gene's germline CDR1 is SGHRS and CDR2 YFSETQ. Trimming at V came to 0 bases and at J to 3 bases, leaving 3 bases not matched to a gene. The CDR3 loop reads CASSLELAGSYEQYF. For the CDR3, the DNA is TGCGCCAGCAGCTTGGAACTAGCGGGAAGCTACGAGCAGTACTTC.

CDR3 residues: CASSPRSQGTDTQYF. CDR3 nucleotide sequence: TGTGCCAGCAGCCCACGGTCACAGGGGACAGATACGCAGTATTTT. The chain employs TRBV3-1 (or the pseudogene TRBV3-2) and TRBJ2-3; 7 bases map to TRBD1. Losses at the gene ends were 4 bases for V and 3 bases for J; bases not matched to a gene: 7. Germline V gene sequence: CDR1 LGHDT, CDR2 YNNKEL (reference sequence). This CDR3 comprises 15 residues.

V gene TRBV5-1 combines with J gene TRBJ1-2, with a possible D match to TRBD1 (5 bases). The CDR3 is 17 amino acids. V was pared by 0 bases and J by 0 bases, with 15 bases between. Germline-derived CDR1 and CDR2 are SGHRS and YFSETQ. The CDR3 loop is CASSLVAGWGANYGYTF. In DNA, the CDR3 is TGCGCCAGCAGCTTGGTGGCAGGCTGGGGGGCTAACTATGGCTACACCTTC.

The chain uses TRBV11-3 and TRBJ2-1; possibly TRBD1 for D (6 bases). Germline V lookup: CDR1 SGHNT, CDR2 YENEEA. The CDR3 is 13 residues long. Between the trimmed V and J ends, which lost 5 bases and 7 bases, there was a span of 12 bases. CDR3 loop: CASSGTRGNEQFF. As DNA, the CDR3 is TGTGCCAGCAGCGGGACAAGGGGAAATGAGCAGTTCTTC.

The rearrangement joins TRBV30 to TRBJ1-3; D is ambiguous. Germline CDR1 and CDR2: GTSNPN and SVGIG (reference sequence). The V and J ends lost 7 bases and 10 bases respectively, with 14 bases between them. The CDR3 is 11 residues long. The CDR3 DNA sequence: TGTGCCTCGCGGGCGTCGGAAACCATATATTTT. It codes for CASRASETIYF.

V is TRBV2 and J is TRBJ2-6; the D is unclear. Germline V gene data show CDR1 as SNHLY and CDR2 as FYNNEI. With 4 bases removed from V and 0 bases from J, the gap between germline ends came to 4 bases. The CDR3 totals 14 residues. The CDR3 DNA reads TGTGCCAGCAGTGTCTACTCTGGGGCCAACGTCCTGACTTTC. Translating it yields CASSVYSGANVLTF.

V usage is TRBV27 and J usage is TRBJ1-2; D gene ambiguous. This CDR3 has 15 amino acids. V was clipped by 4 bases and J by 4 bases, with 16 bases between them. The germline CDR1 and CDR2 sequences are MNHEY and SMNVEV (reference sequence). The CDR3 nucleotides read TGTGCCAGCAGTTCACCCTCCGGCGGCTTCTATGGCTACACCTTC. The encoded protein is CASSSPSGGFYGYTF.

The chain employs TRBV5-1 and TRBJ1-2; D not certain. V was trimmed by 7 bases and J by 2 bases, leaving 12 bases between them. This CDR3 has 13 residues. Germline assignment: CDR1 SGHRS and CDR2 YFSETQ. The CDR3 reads CASYPGGNYGYTF. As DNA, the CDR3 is TGCGCCAGCTACCCGGGAGGCAACTATGGCTACACCTTC.

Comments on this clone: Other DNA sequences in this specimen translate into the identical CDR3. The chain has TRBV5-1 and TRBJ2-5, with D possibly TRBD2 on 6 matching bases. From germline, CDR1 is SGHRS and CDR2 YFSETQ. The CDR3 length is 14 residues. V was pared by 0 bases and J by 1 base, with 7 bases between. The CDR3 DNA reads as TGCGCCAGCAGCTTGGTTAGCGGCCAAGAGACCCAGTACTTC. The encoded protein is CASSLVSGQETQYF.